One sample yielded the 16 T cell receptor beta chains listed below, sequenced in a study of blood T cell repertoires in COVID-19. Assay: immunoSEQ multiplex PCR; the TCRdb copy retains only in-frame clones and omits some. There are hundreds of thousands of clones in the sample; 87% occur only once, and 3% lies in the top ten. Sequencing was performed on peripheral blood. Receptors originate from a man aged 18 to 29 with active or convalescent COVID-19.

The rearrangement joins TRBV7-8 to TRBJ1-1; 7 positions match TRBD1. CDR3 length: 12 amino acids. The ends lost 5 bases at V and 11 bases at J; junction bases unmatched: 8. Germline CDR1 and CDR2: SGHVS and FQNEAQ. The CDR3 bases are TGTGCCAGCAGCGCAAACAGGGGAAGCGCTTTCTTT. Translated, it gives CASSANRGSAFF.

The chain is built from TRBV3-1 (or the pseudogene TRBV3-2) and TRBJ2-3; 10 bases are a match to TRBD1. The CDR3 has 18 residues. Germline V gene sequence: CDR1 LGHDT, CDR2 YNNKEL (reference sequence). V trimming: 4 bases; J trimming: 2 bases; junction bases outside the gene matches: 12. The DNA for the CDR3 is TGTGCCAGCAGCCCTAGCTCGACAGGGGGCCTCTCCACAGATACGCAGTATTTT. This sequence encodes CASSPSSTGGLSTDTQYF.

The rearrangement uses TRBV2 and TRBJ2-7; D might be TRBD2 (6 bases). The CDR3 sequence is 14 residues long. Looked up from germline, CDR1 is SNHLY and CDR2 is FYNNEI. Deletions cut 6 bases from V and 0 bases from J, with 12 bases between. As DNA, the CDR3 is TGTGCCAGCAGGAAGGAGGGAAGCTCCTACGAGCAGTACTTC. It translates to CASRKEGSSYEQYF.

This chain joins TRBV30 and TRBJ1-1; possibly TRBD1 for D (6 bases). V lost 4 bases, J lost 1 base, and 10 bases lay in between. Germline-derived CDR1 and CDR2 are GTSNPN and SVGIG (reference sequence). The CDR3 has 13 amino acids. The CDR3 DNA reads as TGTGCCTGGAAGACAGGCCCGAACACTGAAGCTTTCTTT. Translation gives CAWKTGPNTEAFF.

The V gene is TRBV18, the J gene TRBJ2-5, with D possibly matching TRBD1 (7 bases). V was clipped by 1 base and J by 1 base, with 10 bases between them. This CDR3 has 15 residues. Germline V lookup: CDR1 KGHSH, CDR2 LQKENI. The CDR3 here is CASSPRRGVQETQYF. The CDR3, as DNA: TGTGCCAGCTCACCACGCAGGGGGGTCCAAGAGACCCAGTACTTC. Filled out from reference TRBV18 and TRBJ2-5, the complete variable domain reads NAGVMQNPRHLVRRRGQEARLRCSPMKGHSHVYWYRQLPEEGLKFMVYLQKENIIDESGMPKERFSAEFPKEGPSILRIQQVVRGDSAAYFCASSPRRGVQETQYFGPGTRLLVL.

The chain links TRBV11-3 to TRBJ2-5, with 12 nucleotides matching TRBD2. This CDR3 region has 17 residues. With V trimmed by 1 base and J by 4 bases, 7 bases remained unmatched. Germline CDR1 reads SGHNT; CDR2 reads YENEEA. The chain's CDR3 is CASSLGRLAGVGETQYF. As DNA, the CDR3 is TGTGCCAGCAGCTTAGGGCGACTAGCGGGAGTGGGAGAGACCCAGTACTTC.

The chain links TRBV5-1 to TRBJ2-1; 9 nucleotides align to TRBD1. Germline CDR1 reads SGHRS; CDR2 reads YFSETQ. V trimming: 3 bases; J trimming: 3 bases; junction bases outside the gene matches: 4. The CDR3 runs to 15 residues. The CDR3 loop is CASSSGTGNYNEQFF. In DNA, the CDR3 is TGCGCCAGCAGCTCTGGGACAGGGAACTACAATGAGCAGTTCTTC.

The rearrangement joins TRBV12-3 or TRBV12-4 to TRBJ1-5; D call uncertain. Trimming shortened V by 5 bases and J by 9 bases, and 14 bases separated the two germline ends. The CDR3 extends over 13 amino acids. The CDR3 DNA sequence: TGTGCCAGCAGTCCCTTGCCCGCCGGGCCCCAGCATTTT. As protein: CASSPLPAGPQHF.

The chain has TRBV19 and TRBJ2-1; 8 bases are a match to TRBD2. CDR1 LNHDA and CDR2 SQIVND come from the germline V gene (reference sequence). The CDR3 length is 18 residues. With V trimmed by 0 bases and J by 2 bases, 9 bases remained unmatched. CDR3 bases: TGTGCCAGTAGTATAGAAGTAAGCGGGAGCTTAACCTACAATGAGCAGTTCTTC. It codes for CASSIEVSGSLTYNEQFF. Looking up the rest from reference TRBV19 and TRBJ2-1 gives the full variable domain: DGGITQSPKYLFRKEGQNVTLSCEQNLNHDAMYWYRQDPGQGLRLIYYSQIVNDFQKGDIAEGYSVSREKKESFPLTVTSAQKNPTAFYLCASSIEVSGSLTYNEQFFGPGTRLTVL.

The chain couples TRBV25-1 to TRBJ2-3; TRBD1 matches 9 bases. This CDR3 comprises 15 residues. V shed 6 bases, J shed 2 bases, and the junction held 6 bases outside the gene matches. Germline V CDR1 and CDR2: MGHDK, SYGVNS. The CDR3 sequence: CASSPTGGLTDTQYF. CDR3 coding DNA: TGTGCCAGCAGCCCGACAGGGGGTCTCACAGATACGCAGTATTTT.

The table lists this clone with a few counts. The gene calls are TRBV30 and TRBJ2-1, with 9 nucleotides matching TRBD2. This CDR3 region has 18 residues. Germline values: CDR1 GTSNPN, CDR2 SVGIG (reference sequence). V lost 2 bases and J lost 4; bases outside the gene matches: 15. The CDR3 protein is CAWSPGLSGGLFYNEQFF. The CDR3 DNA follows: TGTGCCTGGAGTCCCGGTCTTAGCGGGGGCCTCTTTTACAATGAGCAGTTCTTC.

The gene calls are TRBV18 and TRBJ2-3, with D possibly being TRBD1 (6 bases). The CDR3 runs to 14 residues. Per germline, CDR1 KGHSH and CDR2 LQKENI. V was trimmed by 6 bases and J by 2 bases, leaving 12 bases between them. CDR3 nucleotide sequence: TGTGCCAGCTCCCTGGACAGATTCACAGATACGCAGTATTTT. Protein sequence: CASSLDRFTDTQYF.

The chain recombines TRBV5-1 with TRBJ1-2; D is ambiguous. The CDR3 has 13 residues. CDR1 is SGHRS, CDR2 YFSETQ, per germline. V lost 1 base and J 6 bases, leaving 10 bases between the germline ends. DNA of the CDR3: TGCGCCAGCAGCTTGCAGGAGAGGGATGGCTACACCTTC. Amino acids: CASSLQERDGYTF.

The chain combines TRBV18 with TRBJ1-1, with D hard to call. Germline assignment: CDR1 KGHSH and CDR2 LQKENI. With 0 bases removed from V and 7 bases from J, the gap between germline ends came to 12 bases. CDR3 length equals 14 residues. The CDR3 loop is CASSPPGQSLEAFF. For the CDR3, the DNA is TGTGCCAGCTCACCACCTGGGCAGAGCCTTGAAGCTTTCTTT.

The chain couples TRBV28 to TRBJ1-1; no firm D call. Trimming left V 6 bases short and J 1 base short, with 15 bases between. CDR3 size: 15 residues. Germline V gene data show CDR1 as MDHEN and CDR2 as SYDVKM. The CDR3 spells CASSLNPDKNTEAFF. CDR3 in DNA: TGTGCCAGCAGCCTCAATCCCGACAAGAACACTGAAGCTTTCTTT.

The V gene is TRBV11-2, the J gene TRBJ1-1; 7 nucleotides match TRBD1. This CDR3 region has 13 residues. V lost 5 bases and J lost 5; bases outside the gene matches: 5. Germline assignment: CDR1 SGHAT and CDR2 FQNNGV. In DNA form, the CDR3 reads TGTGCCAGCAGCCCGACAGGGTCGACTGAAGCTTTCTTT. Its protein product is CASSPTGSTEAFF.